This TCR beta chain emerged from a study of long-term antiretroviral therapy in people with HIV (dated 2022 in TCRdb). General notes on the study: The earliest samples were collected about a decade before the 2015 WHO recommendation for immediate ART, when ART was typically delayed until CD4 counts fell. This retrospective serial study examined whether starting ART and sustained HIV suppression were associated with changes in the composition and diversity of the TRB repertoire in peripheral blood. From some 28 adults with confirmed HIV infection, the cohort provided some 200 cryopreserved PBMC samples, gathered serially across a mean of about six years (range 1-12). Eleven of the 30 participants with HIV were female. No cross-contamination during QIAcube processing turned up in test extractions that ran a monoclonal T-cell line alongside 25 to 35 polyclonal samples.

Participants were included only if at least one PBMC sample before ART initiation and at least two post-ART samples were available. All participants with HIV were treated in the United States of America. Cryopreserved samples of about 0.95-10 million PBMC were thawed and washed before DNA extraction. At the time of the earliest PBMC sample for each participant with HIV, ages ranged from 23 to 54 years. Per participant, PBMC samples came from 1-4 timepoints prior to ART initiation and 2-8 timepoints following ART initiation, for a median of 7 samples. For every participant, serial HIV viral load, CD4+ T-cell count, ART history and demographic data were obtained. Genomic DNA was extracted from unsorted PBMC with a Qiagen kit on a QIAcube, processed in batches of 12 samples. Reading from cysteine to phenylalanine, the CDR3 counts 14 amino acids. Only the CDR3 region is kept as DNA, spanning 42 bases read in frame from base 1. Germline trimming: 4 bases from V, 5 bases from J; junction bases outside gene matches: 8. The germline V gene sets CDR1 to SGHRS and CDR2 to YFSETQ.

Regarding this clone: What this receptor recognizes is not known. There are no base qualities to consult, and no much larger clone falls within one base.

The immunoSEQ hsTCRB v3.0 assay was used at survey level resolution for TRB variable region sequencing. The targeted TRB sequencing depth was 40,000-50,000 T-cell genomes per sample. Pooled TRB libraries were sequenced on an Illumina MiSeq with a v3 150-cycle kit. The authors' pipeline ran thus. Repertoire analysis was performed in R inside a reproducible Nextflow workflow that covered QC, data transformation and analysis. LymphoSeq2, an R package for AIRR-Seq data exploration, was used to implement custom analyses. Several samples that yielded fewer than 5000 total TRB sequences were excluded, so that around 190 HIV repertoires were analyzed. Of the 188 retained HIV repertoires, some 60 were collected before and approximately 130 after ART initiation. Repertoires were downsampled to 5000 TRB nucleotide sequences, with summary statistics averaged over 100 downsampling iterations. TRB sequences were retained for analysis only if CDR3 regions of at least seven amino acids were present. Diversity was measured with a Shannon entropy-derived clonality score and the Gini coefficient. Repertoire networks linked the top 5000 CDR3 amino acid sequences whenever two sequences differed by an edit distance of one. GLIPH2 predicted antigen specificity groups and MHC restriction for TRB CDR3 amino acid sequences. CDR3 amino acid sequences were matched against VDJdb and McPAS-TCR to flag known CMV, EBV, HIV or tissue antigen associations. Pre-ART, post-ART and control groups were compared with Wilcoxon signed-rank tests and Holm-Bonferroni correction. This immuneACCESS table, as held by TCRdb, lists in-frame sequences with V and J called but not all clones. Of the missing ones, under half trace to an unresolved V gene in checked studies; the others have no known cause. V, J and clone size were drawn from that table, and D and trimming were deduced from the DNA. For this sample the table gives 35,000 to 45,000 clones, of which less than 90% were detected only once. Of the sample, 6.2% is held by the ten largest clones.

Here is what the overall study found, with its caveats: Unsorted PBMC were profiled instead of sorted CD4+ and CD8+ T cells because pre-ART samples had limited cell numbers. Limited PBMC availability meant only the TCR beta chain was sequenced, without alpha chain pairing. Samples dated from the mid-2000s to the late 2010s, and the ART regimens used may be less effective than current ones. At every time point, the repertoire was dominated by expanded TRB clones first identified before ART initiation, although this dominance fluctuated and, in many PLHIV, declined after ART. No data were available on ART adherence, viral resistance or therapy changes, limiting inferences about post-ART repertoire changes. Compared with controls, HIV repertoires had narrower CDR3 length ranges, and the network structure pointed to an antigen-experienced repertoire that shifted only slightly toward naive after ART. A significant increase in TRB diversity was found to be associated with ART initiation, although TRB diversity was observed to remain significantly below that of transplant donor controls even after long-term ART.

The chain uses TRBV5-1 and TRBJ1-1; 7 nucleotides in the junction match TRBD1. The receptor's source is a man in his late teens or twenties with HIV. The input for sequencing was unsorted PBMCs, taken 1 year after starting antiretroviral therapy. The DNA sequence is TGCGCCAGCAGCGTCCGACAGGGTGGGACTGAAGCTTTCTTT. This codes for CASSVRQGGTEAFF.